What follows is one T cell receptor (beta chain) and its context. Other DNA sequences from this sample encode an identical CDR3 as well. The sample originates from a study of control samples from healthy donors and cancer patients. The V gene end was trimmed by 5 bases and the J gene end by 8 bases; junction bases not matched to a gene: 6. The germline V gene has CDR1 SEHNR and CDR2 FQNEAQ (reference sequence). The CDR3 runs to 14 residues. The protocol was immunoSEQ multiplex PCR, while the TCRdb copy is restricted to in-frame clones and leaves out a portion. The data hold 130,000 or so clones, with more than 80% observed a single time.

This chain joins TRBV7-9 and TRBJ1-4; 9 nucleotides match TRBD1. The specimen sequenced was blood. This receptor was obtained from a man younger than 35 in good health. For the CDR3, the DNA is TGTGCCAGCAGCCCCGGGACAGGGAACGAAAAACTGTTTTTT. This sequence encodes CASSPGTGNEKLFF.